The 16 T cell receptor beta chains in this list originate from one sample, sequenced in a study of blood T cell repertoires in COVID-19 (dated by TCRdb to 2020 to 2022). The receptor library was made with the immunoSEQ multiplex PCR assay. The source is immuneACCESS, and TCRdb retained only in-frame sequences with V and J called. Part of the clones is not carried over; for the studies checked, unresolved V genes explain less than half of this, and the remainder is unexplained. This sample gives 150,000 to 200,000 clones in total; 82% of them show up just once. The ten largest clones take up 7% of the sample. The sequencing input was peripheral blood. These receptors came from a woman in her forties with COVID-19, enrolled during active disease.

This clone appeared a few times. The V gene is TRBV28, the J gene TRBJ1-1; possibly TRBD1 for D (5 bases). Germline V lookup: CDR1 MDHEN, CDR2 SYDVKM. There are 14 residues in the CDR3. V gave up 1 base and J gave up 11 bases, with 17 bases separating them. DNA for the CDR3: TGTGCCAGCAGTTTATTCGGGGGAGCTGGGGTCGCTTTCTTT. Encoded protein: CASSLFGGAGVAFF.

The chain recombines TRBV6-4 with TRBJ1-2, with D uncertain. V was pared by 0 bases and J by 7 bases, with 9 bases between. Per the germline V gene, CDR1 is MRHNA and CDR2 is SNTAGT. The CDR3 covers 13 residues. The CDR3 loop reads CASSDSGFGGYTF. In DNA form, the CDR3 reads TGTGCCAGCAGTGACTCCGGGTTCGGTGGCTACACCTTC.

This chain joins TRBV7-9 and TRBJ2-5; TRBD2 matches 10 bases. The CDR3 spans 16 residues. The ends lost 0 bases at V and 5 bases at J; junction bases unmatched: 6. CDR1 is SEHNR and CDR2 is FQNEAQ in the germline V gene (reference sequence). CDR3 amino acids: CASSLAAGGPWETQYF. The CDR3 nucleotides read TGTGCCAGCAGCTTAGCAGCGGGGGGGCCGTGGGAGACCCAGTACTTC. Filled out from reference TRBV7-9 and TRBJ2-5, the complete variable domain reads DTGVSQNPRHKITKRGQNVTFRCDPISEHNRLYWYRQTLGQGPEFLTYFQNEAQLEKSRLLSDRFSAERPKGSFSTLEIQRTEQGDSAMYLCASSLAAGGPWETQYFGPGTRLLVL.

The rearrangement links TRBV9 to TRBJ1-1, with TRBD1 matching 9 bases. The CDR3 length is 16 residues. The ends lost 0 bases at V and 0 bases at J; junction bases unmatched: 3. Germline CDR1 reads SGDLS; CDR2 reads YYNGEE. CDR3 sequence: CASSVAGQGVNTEAFF. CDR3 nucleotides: TGTGCCAGCAGCGTAGCGGGACAGGGTGTGAACACTGAAGCTTTCTTT.

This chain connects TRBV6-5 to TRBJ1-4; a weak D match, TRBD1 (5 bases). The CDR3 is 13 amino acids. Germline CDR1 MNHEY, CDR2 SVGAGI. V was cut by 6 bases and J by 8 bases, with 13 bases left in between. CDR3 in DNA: TGTGCCAGCAGCCCGGGGGTGAAAGAAAAACTGTTTTTT. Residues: CASSPGVKEKLFF.

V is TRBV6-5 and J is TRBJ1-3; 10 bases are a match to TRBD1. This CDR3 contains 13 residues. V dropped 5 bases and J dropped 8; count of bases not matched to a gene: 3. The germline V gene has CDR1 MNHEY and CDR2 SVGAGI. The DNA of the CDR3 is TGTGCCAGCAGTAAGGACAGGGGGGACACCATATATTTT. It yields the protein CASSKDRGDTIYF.

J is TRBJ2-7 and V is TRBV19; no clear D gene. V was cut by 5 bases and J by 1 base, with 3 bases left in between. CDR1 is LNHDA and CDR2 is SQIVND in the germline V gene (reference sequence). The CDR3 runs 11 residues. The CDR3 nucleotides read TGTGCCAGTAGTCCATCCTACGAGCAGTACTTC. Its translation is CASSPSYEQYF.

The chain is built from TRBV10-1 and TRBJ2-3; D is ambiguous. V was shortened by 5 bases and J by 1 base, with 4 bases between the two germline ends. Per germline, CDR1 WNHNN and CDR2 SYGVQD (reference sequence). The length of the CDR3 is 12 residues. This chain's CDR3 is CASSSGTDTQYF. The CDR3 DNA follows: TGCGCCAGCAGTTCGGGCACAGATACGCAGTATTTT.

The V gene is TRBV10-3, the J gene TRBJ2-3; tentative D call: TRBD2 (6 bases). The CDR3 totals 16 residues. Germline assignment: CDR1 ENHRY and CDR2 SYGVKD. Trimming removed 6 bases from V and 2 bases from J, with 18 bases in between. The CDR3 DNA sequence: TGTGCCATCAGCTCGCTTGGAGTAGCGGCCACAGATACGCAGTATTTT. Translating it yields CAISSLGVAATDTQYF.

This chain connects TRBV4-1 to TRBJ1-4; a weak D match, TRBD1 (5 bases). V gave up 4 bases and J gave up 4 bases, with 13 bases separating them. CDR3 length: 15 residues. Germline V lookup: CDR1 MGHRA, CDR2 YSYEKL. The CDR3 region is CASSRTDRYNEKLFF. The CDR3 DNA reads TGCGCCAGCAGCCGAACAGACAGATATAATGAAAAACTGTTTTTT.

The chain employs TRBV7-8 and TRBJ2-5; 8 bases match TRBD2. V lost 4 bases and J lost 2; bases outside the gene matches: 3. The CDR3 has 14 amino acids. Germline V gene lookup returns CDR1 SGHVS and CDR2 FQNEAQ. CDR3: CASSYTGGQETQYF. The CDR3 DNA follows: TGTGCCAGCAGCTACACGGGGGGGCAAGAGACCCAGTACTTC.

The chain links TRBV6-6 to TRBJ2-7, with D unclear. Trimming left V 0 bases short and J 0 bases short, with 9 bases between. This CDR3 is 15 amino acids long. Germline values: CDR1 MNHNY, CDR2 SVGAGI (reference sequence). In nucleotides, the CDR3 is TGTGCCAGCAGTTACTCGATTGAGTACTCCTACGAGCAGTACTTC. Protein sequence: CASSYSIEYSYEQYF.

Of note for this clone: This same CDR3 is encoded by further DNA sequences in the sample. The CDR3 DNA reads as TGTGCCAGCAGTCCTGGACAGGGTTTCACTGAAGCTTTCTTT. Translating it yields CASSPGQGFTEAFF. J is TRBJ1-1 and V is TRBV2; 8 bases are a match to TRBD1. This CDR3 is 14 amino acids long. V trimming: 5 bases; J trimming: 4 bases; junction bases outside the gene matches: 6. Germline lookup yields CDR1 SNHLY and CDR2 FYNNEI.

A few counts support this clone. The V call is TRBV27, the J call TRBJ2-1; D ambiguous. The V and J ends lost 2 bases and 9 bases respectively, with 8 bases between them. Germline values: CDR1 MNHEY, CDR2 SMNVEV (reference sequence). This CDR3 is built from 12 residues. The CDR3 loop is CASSLPGSEQFF. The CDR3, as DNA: TGTGCCAGCAGTTTACCAGGCAGTGAGCAGTTCTTC.

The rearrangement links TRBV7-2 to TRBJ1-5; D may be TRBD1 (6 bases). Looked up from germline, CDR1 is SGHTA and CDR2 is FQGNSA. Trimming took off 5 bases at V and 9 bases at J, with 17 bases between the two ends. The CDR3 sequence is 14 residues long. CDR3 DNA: TGTGCCAGCAGCCCGACAGGACACACGGGGCCCCAGCATTTT. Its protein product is CASSPTGHTGPQHF.

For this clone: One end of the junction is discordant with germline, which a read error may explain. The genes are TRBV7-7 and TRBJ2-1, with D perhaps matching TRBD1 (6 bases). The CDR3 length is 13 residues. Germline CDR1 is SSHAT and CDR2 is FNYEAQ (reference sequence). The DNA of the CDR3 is TGTGCTAGCAGCTTAGGACAGTACAATGAGCAGTTCTTC. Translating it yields CASSLGQYNEQFF.